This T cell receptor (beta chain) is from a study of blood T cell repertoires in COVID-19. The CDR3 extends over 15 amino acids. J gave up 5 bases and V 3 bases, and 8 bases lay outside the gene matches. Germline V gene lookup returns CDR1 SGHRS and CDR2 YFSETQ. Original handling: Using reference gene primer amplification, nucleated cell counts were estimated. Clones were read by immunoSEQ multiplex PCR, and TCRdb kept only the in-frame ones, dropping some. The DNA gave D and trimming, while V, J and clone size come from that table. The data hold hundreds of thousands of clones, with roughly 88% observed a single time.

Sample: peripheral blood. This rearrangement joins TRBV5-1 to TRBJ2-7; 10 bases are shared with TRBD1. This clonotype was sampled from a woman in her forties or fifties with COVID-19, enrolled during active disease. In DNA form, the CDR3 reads TGCGCCAGCAGCTCAACCGGGACAGGGGTGGACGAGCAGTACTTC. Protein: CASSSTGTGVDEQYF.